The following is a T cell receptor beta chain sequence with its context. This sample is drawn from a study of cytotoxic CD8 clonotypes in ibrutinib-treated CLL. Study-wide background: More than 9 relapsed/refractory, approximately 15 treatment-naive; some 18 IGHV unmutated.

The CDR3 contains 15 residues. V lost 5 bases and J 1 base, leaving 12 bases between the germline ends. Germline CDR1 KGHSH, CDR2 LQKENI. Depth targeted 1 in 200,000 to 1 in 1 million T cells, averaging roughly 9.3x coverage per clonotype. Sequencing used immunoSEQ multiplex PCR; TCRdb keeps in-frame clones, though not all of them. This sample carries hundreds of thousands of clones, 70% of them seen once, and the ten largest clones take 15% to 19%. This sequence originates from a human donor with chronic lymphocytic leukemia. Source: PBMCs, taken after 24 months of ibrutinib treatment. The V call is TRBV18, the J call TRBJ2-1; D might be TRBD1 or TRBD2, each matching 5 bases. CDR3 amino acids: CASSRGTGSYNEQFF. The CDR3 DNA sequence: TGTGCCAGCTCAAGAGGGACGGGGTCCTACAATGAGCAGTTCTTC.